These T cell receptor beta chains were read from a single sample in a study of blood T cell repertoires in COVID-19. This table comes from immunoSEQ multiplex PCR, and its TCRdb copy is limited to in-frame clones, with some not included. Among around 70,000 clones listed, around nine tenths were seen once. The specimen sequenced was peripheral blood. These receptors all stem from a woman aged 80 or over with active or convalescent COVID-19. CDR3s include the opening cysteine and the closing phenylalanine or tryptophan. Size tells how often a clone was seen (once, few, many) or the class of an expanded clone, and some rows leave it out.

v_call	j_call	clone_size	cdr3_aa
TRBV5-1	TRBJ2-1	few	CASSLGQVMGGQFF
TRBV3-1/TRBV3-2	TRBJ1-1	.	CASSPRDRPNTEAFF
TRBV13	TRBJ1-5	.	CASSLSQGDQPQHF
TRBV5-6	TRBJ2-1	.	CASSFVGSIGTSAYNEQFF
TRBV28	TRBJ1-4	.	CASSPSGGAWEKLFF
TRBV9	TRBJ2-1	.	CASSVGGDRRLAYLNEQFF
TRBV6-8	TRBJ2-3	.	CASKNFRERDTQYF
TRBV6-5	TRBJ2-7	once	CASSKPSREQYF
TRBV27	TRBJ2-2	.	CASARSGGGGTGELFF
TRBV2	TRBJ2-1	.	CASSEIREQFF
TRBV11-3	TRBJ2-2	.	CASSSTGRELFF
TRBV5-4	TRBJ1-2	.	CASSPSTGAPHGYTF
TRBV29-1	TRBJ2-2	.	CSAVTSTNTGELFF
TRBV19	TRBJ2-5	few	CASSMRQSQETQYF
TRBV30	TRBJ2-5	.	CALRGGSPSAAQYF
TRBV5-1	TRBJ2-2	.	CASSQNLAGGTGELFF
TRBV24-1	TRBJ2-5	.	CATSREGETQYF
TRBV6-5	TRBJ2-7	.	CASSRGTGGVNEQYF
TRBV14	TRBJ1-2	.	CASSQSRANYGYTF